This T cell receptor beta chain was documented in a study of cytomegalovirus exposure and HLA in healthy donors. The overall study: Some 85 million unique TCRs, all from HLA-typed donors, were included in an early release of the data.

The CDR3 has 16 residues. V dropped 6 bases and J dropped 2; count of bases not matched to a gene: 11. Germline loops: CDR1 MRHNA, CDR2 SNTAGT. The PCR used 60 Vbeta and 13 Jbeta primers. In the authors' methods: Among the unique TCR beta chains that a later analysis counted, 75 million to 85 million in all, approximately 12 million were shared. TCRdb's table, derived via immunoSEQ multiplex PCR, lists solely in-frame clones and lacks some. V and J calls and clone size are copied from that table; D and trimming were computed from the DNA. Among around 140,000 clones, about 80% were seen once, and the ten largest hold about 4.4%.

The sequenced sample was PBMCs. This TCR was sampled from a man aged 35-49 years in good health and CMV-seronegative. V and J are TRBV6-4 and TRBJ1-2, with 8 bases lining up with TRBD1. CDR3 protein: CASRTSHRGSNYGYTF. The CDR3, as DNA: TGTGCCAGCAGGACGTCACACAGGGGGTCCAACTATGGCTACACCTTC.